This TCR beta chain stems from a study of Ad26.COV2.S vaccination and SARS-CoV-2 variants. Across the study: Donor was assigned to the Ad26.COV2.S arm of trial COV1001.

Treatment denoted: some 19 received Ad26.COV2.S at low or high dose, single or two shots; 5 received placebo; per-sample allocation not given. Day 63 after the first vaccine or placebo injection was the time point for sampling. Clones were read by immunoSEQ multiplex PCR, and TCRdb kept only the in-frame ones, dropping some. The sample consists of some 250,000 clones, roughly 88% of them appearing once. The CDR3 sequence is 20 residues long. Per the germline V gene, CDR1 is MDHEN and CDR2 is SYDVKM. V gave up 3 bases and J gave up 0 bases, with 24 bases separating them. Here the sequenced sample was peripheral blood, taken in a trial of Ad26.COV2.S vaccine versus placebo. The chain carries TRBV28 and TRBJ2-1; no reliable D call. The receptor comes from a person between 18 and 60 years old who received the Ad26.COV2.S COVID-19 vaccine or a placebo. For the CDR3, the DNA is TGTGCCAGCAGTTTTATTGTGCTTAGGTTATCGAAAAGCTCCTACAATGAGCAGTTCTTC. Residues: CASSFIVLRLSKSSYNEQFF. The variable domain in full, completed from reference TRBV28 and TRBJ2-1, reads DVKVTQSSRYLVKRTGEKVFLECVQDMDHENMFWYRQDPGLGLRLIYFSYDVKMKEKGDIPEGYSVSREKKERFSLILESASTNQTSMYLCASSFIVLRLSKSSYNEQFFGPGTRLTVL.